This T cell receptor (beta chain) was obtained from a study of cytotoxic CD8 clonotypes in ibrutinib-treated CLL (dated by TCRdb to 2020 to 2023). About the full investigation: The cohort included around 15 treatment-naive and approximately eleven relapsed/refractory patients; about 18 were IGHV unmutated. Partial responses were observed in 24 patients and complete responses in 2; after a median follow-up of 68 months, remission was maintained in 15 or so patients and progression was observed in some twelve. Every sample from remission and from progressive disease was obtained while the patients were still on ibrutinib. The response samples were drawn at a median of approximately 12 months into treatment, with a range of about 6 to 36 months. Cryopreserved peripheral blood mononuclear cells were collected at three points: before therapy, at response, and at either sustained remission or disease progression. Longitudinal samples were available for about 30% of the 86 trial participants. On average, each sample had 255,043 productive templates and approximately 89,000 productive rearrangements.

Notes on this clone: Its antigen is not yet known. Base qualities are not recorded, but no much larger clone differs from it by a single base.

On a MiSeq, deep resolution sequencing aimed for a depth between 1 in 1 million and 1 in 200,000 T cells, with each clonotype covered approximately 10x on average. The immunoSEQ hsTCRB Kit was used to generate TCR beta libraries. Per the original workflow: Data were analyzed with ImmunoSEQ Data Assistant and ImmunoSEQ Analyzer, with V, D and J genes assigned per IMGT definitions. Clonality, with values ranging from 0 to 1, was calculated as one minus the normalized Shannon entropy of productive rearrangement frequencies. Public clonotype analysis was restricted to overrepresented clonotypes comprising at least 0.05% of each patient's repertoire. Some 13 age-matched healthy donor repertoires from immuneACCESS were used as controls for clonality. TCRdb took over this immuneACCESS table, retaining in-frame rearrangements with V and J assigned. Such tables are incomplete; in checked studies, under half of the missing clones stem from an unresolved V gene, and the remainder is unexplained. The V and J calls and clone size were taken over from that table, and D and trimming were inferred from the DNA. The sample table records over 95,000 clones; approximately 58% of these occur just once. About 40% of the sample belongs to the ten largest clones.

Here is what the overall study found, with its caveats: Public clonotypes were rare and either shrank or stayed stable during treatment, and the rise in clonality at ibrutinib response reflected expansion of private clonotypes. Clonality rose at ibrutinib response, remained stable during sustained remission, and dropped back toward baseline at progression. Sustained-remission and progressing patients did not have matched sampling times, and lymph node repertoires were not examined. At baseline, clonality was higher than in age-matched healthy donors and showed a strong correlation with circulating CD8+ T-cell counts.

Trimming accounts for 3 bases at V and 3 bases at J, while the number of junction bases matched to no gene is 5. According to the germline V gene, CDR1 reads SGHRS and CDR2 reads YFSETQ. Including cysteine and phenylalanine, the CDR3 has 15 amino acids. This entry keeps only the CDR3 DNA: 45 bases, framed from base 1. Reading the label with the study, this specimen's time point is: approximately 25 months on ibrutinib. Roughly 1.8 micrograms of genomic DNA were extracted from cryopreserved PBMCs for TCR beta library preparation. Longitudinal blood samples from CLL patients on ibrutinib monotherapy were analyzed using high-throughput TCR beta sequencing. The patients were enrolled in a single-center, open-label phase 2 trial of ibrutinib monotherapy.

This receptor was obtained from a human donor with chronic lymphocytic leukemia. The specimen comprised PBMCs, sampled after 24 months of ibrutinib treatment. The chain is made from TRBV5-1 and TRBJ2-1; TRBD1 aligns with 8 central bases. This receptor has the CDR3 CASSYSGQDYNEQFF. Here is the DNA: TGCGCCAGCAGCTATTCGGGACAGGACTACAATGAGCAGTTCTTC.